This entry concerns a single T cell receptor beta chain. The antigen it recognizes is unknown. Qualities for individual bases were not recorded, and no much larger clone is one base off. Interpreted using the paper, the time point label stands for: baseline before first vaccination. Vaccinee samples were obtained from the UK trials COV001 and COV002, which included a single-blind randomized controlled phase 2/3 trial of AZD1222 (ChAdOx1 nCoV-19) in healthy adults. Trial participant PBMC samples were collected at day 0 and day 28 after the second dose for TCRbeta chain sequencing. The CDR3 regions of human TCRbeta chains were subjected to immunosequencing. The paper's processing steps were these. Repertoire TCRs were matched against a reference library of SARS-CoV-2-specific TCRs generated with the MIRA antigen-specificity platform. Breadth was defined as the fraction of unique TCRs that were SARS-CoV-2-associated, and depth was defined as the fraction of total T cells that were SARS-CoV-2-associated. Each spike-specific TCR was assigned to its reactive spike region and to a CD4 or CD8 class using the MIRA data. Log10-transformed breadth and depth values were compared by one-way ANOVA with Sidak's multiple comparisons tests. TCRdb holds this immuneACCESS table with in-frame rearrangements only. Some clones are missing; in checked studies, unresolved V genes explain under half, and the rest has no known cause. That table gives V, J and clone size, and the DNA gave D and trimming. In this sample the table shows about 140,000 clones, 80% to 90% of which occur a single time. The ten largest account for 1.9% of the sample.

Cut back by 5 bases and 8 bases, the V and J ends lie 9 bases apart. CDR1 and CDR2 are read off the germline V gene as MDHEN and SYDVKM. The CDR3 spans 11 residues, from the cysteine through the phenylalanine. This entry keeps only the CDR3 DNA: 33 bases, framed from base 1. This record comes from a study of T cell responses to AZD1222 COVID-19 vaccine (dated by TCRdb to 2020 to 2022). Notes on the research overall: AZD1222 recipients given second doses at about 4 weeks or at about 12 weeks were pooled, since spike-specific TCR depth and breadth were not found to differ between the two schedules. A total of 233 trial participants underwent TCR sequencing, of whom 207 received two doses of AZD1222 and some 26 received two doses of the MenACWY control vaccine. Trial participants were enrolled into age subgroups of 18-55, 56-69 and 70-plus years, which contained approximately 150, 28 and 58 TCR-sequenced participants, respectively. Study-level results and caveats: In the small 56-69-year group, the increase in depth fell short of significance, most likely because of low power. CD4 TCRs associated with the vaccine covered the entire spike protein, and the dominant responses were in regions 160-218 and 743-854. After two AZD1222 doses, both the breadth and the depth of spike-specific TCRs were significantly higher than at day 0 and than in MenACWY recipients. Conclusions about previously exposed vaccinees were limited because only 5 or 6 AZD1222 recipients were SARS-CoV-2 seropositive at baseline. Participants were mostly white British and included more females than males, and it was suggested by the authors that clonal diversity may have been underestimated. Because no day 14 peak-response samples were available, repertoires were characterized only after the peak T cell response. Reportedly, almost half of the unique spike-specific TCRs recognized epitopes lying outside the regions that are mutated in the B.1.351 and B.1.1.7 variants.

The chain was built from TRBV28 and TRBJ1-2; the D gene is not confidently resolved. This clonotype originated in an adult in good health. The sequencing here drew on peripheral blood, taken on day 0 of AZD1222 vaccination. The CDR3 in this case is CASSLGRGYTF. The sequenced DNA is TGTGCCAGCAGTCTAGGACGCGGCTACACCTTC.